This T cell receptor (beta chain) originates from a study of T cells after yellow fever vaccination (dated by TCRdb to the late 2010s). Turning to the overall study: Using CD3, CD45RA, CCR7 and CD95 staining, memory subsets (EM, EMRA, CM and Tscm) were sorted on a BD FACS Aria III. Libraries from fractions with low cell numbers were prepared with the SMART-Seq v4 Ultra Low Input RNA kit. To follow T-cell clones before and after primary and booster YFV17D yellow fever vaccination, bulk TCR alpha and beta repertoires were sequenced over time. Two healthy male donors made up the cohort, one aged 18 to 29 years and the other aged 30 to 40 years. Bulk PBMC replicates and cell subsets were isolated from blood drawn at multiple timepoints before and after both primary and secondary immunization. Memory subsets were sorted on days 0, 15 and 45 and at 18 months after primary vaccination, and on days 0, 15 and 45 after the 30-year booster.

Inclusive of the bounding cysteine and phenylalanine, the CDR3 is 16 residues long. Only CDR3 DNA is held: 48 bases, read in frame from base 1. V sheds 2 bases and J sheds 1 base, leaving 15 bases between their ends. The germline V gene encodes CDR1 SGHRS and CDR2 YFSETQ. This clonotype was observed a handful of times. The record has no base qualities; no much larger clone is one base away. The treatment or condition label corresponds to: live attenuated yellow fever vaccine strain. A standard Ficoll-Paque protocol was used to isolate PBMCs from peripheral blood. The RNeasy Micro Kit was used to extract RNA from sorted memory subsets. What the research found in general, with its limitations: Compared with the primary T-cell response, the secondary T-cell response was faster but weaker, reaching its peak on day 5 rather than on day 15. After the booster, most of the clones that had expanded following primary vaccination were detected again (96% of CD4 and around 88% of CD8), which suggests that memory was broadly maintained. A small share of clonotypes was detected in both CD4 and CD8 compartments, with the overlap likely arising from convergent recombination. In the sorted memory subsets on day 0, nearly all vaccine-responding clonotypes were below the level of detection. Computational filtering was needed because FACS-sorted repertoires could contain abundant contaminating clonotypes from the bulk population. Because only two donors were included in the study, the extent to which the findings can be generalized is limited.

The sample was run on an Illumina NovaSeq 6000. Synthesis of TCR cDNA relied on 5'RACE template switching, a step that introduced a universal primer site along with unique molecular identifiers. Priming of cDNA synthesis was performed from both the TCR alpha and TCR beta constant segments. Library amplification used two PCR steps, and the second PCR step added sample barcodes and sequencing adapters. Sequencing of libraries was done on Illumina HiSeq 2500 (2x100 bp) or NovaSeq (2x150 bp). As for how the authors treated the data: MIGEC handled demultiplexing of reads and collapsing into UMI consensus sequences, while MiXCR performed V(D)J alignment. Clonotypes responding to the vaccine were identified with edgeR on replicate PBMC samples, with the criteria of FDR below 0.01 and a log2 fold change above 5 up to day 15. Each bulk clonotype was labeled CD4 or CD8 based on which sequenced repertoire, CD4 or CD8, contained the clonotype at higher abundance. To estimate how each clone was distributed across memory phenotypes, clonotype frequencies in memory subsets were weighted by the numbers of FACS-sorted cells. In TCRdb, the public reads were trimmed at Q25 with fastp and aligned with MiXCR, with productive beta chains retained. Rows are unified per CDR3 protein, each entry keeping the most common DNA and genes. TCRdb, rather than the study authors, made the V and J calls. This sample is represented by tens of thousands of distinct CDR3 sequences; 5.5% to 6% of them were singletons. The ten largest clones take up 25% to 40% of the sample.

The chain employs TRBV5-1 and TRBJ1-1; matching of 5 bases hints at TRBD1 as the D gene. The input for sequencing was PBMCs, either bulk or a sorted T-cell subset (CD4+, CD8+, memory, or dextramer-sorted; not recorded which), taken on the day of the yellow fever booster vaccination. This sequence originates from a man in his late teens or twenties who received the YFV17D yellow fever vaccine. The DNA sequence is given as TGCGCCAGCAGCTTTCATTACAGGATAGGGAACACTGAAGCTTTCTTT. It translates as CASSFHYRIGNTEAFF.